These 13 T cell receptor beta chains were all obtained from the same sample, sequenced in a study of CD8+CD57+ T cells in acquired aplastic anemia. Researchers used genomic DNA as the template to profile TCR beta VDJ and CDR3. TCRdb analysed the reads with MiXCR anew, one entry per CDR3 protein. This table has 120,000 or so distinct CDR3 sequences, 48% appearing once. The sequenced material came from sorted CD4+, CD8+, or CD8+CD57+ T cells (not recorded which) from PBMCs. The source is a human donor in good health, serving as a control.

This chain joins TRBV12-3 or TRBV12-4 and TRBJ2-7; D is possibly TRBD1 (5 bases). Trimming took 4 bases from V and 6 from J, leaving 16 bases between them. This CDR3 spans 14 amino acids. CDR3 amino acids: CASSWQGTSREQYF. The CDR3 DNA reads as TGTGCCAGCAGTTGGCAGGGAACGAGTCGCGAGCAGTACTTC.

Only a few counts were recorded for this clonotype. This chain joins TRBV7-9 and TRBJ2-7; D perhaps matches TRBD1 (5 bases). In germline, CDR1 is SEHNR, CDR2 FQNEAQ (reference sequence). The ends were cut back, 1 base at V and 5 bases at J, with 6 bases in the middle. The CDR3 sequence is 12 residues long. For the CDR3, the DNA is TGTGCCAGCAGCTTAGGCAGGGACGAGCAGTACTTC. Residues: CASSLGRDEQYF.

This clonotype was detected many times. The rearrangement joins TRBV5-8 to TRBJ1-5; TRBD1 might be the D (6 bases). Trimming stripped 4 bases from V and 4 bases from J, with 18 bases between. From germline, CDR1 is SGHTS and CDR2 YDEGEE. The CDR3 covers 16 residues. The chain's CDR3 is CASSPWVQGKNQPQHF. CDR3 coding DNA: TGTGCCAGCAGCCCGTGGGTACAGGGTAAAAATCAGCCCCAGCATTTT.

This clonotype was recorded many times. The chain links TRBV20-1 to TRBJ1-5; D unresolved. The CDR3 sequence is 13 residues long. V was trimmed by 5 bases and J by 4 bases, leaving 12 bases between them. CDR1 DFQATT and CDR2 SNEGSKA come from the germline V gene (reference sequence). The CDR3 loop is CSASLGYNQPQHF. The DNA of the CDR3 is TGCAGTGCTTCCTTGGGGTATAATCAGCCCCAGCATTTT.

In the case of this clonotype: This CDR3 fails to terminate in the conserved phenylalanine or tryptophan, so it likely reflects a read error. The J gene is TRBJ1-2, the V gene TRBV5-6; unclear D gene. CDR3 size: 14 residues. The V gene lost 4 bases and the J gene lost 2 bases, with 12 bases spanning the gap. Germline V gene sequence: CDR1 SGHDT, CDR2 YYEEEE. As DNA, the CDR3 is TGTGCCAGCAGCGCCGTGGATGTGAACTATGGCTACACCCTC. It yields the protein CASSAVDVNYGYTL.

The chain employs TRBV20-1 and TRBJ1-5; D gene ambiguous. Trimming pared 5 bases from V and 0 bases from J, leaving 8 bases between. Germline values: CDR1 DFQATT, CDR2 SNEGSKA (reference sequence). The CDR3 runs 13 residues. The CDR3 DNA reads as TGCAGTGCTGGAAGACTTAGCAATCAGCCCCAGCATTTT. As protein: CSAGRLSNQPQHF.

This clonotype was counted a single time. A read error may produce the germline difference seen at one junction end. The J gene is TRBJ2-7, the V gene TRBV7-2, with 10 bases matching TRBD2. The CDR3 covers 12 residues. The germline gives CDR1 SGHTA, CDR2 FQGNSA. As DNA, the CDR3 is TGTGCCAGCAGCTCGAGGACTAGCGGAGAGAAATTC. Translation gives CASSSRTSGEKF.

This clonotype occurred many times. The chain has TRBV29-1 and TRBJ1-1, with 7 positions matching TRBD1. CDR1 is SQVTM, CDR2 ANQGSEA, per germline. The CDR3 spans 14 residues. The J segment lost 1 base and the V segment lost 6 bases, leaving 8 bases of the junction unmatched. As DNA, the CDR3 is TGCAGCGTGCAGCCCAGGGGGAAGAACACTGAAGCTTTCTTT. As protein: CSVQPRGKNTEAFF.

The J gene is TRBJ2-7, the V gene TRBV7-9; 7 positions agree with TRBD1. This CDR3 comprises 13 residues. Germline V gene data show CDR1 as SEHNR and CDR2 as FQNEAQ (reference sequence). The V and J ends lost 3 bases and 1 base, in that order; junction bases with no gene match: 0. The CDR3 coding sequence is TGTGCCAGCAGCTTGGACAGGTCCTACGAGCAGTACTTC. It specifies CASSLDRSYEQYF.

The V call is TRBV2, the J call TRBJ1-5; D unclear. This CDR3 has 16 amino acids. The V end was cut by 8 bases, the J end by 7 bases, with 24 bases between. Germline V lookup: CDR1 SNHLY, CDR2 FYNNEI. DNA of the CDR3: TGTGCCAGCCGCCGAGGGCCCAATGAGGTTGGCCAGCCCCAGCATTTT. Translated, it gives CASRRGPNEVGQPQHF.

The chain joins TRBV2 to TRBJ2-3; TRBD2 matches 9 bases. The CDR3 contains 18 residues. The trim removed 0 bases at V and 9 bases at J, leaving 16 bases unmatched. CDR1 and CDR2 (germline): SNHLY, FYNNEI. CDR3 in amino acids: CASSEAAGAYVAGVTQYF. As DNA, the CDR3 is TGTGCCAGCAGTGAAGCAGCTGGTGCTTATGTAGCGGGGGTGACGCAGTATTTT.

This clonotype has a count of ten or more. The V and J genes are TRBV20-1 and TRBJ2-7; D not resolved. The CDR3 has 14 residues. Germline loops: CDR1 DFQATT, CDR2 SNEGSKA (reference sequence). The V end was cut by 3 bases, the J end by 6 bases, with 18 bases between. Here the CDR3 reads CSASEASSLVEQYF. DNA for the CDR3: TGCAGTGCTAGTGAGGCCAGTTCCTTAGTCGAGCAGTACTTC.

This clonotype was seen at least ten times. The chain combines TRBV19 with TRBJ2-6; no firm D call. V was pared by 8 bases and J by 0 bases, with 8 bases between. Germline CDR1 reads LNHDA; CDR2 reads SQIVND (reference sequence). The CDR3 loop spans 14 amino acids. The CDR3 reads CASHDSSGANVLTF. The DNA of the CDR3 is TGTGCCAGTCACGATAGCTCTGGGGCCAACGTCCTGACTTTC.